This T cell receptor beta chain was profiled in a study of circulating CD8 cells and anti-PD-1 response in melanoma. General study points: Under 8% of TRB clonotypes were shared between subsets at M1. Peptide assays on expanded sorted subsets replaced tumor-based reactivity testing.

V lost 1 base to trimming and J lost 3 bases, with 12 bases between them. Germline CDR1 reads LGHNA; CDR2 reads YSLEER. This CDR3 region has 16 residues. From live CD3+CD8+TCRalphabeta+ cells, four PD-1 and/or TIGIT subsets were sorted. This clonotype is categorized as medium-sized. Its antigen is unidentified. Using around 16 ng of total RNA, TCR libraries were made with the QIAseq Immune Repertoire TCR panel. TCRdb reprocessed the reads with MiXCR, giving one entry per CDR3 protein. The sample carries more than 900 distinct CDR3 sequences, around 9.4% recorded once. V usage is TRBV4-3 and J usage is TRBJ2-2, with D possibly being TRBD1 (6 bases). The source material was CD8+ T cells from PBMCs, sampled at baseline or after one month of anti-PD-1 therapy (not recorded which). The clonotype comes from a human donor with melanoma. CDR3 region: CASSQGQDFYTGELFF. CDR3 coding DNA: TGCGCCAGCAGCCAAGGACAGGACTTCTACACCGGGGAGCTGTTTTTT.